By its share, the clone carrying this T cell receptor (beta chain) is medium-sized. Multiplex PCR with BIOMED2 TRB-A/B primer pools amplified TRB rearrangements. TCRdb passed the multiplex PCR reads through MiXCR, listing each CDR3 protein once. The sample contains approximately 10,000 distinct CDR3 sequences, around 30% of which appear only once. This CDR3 is built from 14 residues. Germline V gene sequence: CDR1 LNHDA, CDR2 SQIVND (reference sequence). The V end was cut by 3 bases, the J end by 0 bases, with 7 bases between. This sample is part of a study of T and B cells in COVID-19 patients. Blood genomic DNA input for TRB amplification was about 220-500 ng.

V and J are TRBV19 and TRBJ2-3, with D hard to call. The sequencing sample was made of blood. The sequence derives from a human donor who had recovered from COVID-19. The chain's CDR3 is CASSIEVSTDTQYF. DNA of the CDR3: TGTGCCAGTAGTATTGAAGTTAGCACAGATACGCAGTATTTT. Variable domain in full (rest from reference TRBV19 and TRBJ2-3): DGGITQSPKYLFRKEGQNVTLSCEQNLNHDAMYWYRQDPGQGLRLIYYSQIVNDFQKGDIAEGYSVSREKKESFPLTVTSAQKNPTAFYLCASSIEVSTDTQYFGPGTRLTVL.